The present T cell receptor (beta chain) was sequenced within a study of T cells expressing NK-cell markers. Study in general: The TCR beta repertoires were obtained from sorted CD3+CD56+NKG2C+, CD3+CD56+NKG2C- and CD3+CD56-NKG2C+ T cells.

TCR beta cDNA was made by 5'RACE template switching with UMIs. No DNA is given; TCRdb re-called the 5' RACE reads and lists each CDR3 protein once. Listed are hundreds of thousands of distinct CDR3 sequences; around 3.9% falls within the top ten. CDR1 and CDR2 (germline): MDHEN, SYDVKM. The CDR3 is made up of 14 amino acids. The sequencing input was blood T cells: a sorted CD56 or NKG2C T cell subset, CD4+ or CD8+ T cells, or bulk PBMC T cells (not recorded which). V is TRBV28 and J is TRBJ2-3; the TCRdb call, TRBD2, lacks DNA for checking. The TCR was taken from a woman aged 18-70 years in good health. This CDR3 is CASSPAGEADTQYF.